The clone carrying this T cell receptor (beta chain) turned up a few times. Its antigen is as yet unknown. Once RNA had been extracted, it was reverse transcribed into cDNA to act as the sequencing template. Repertoires were generated with immunoSEQ multiplex PCR, while TCRdb's copy carries only in-frame clones and drops some. The table shows around 180,000 clones, with roughly 60% occurring only once. This sample is drawn from a study of CD8+ T cells in alopecia areata. Study-wide findings and caveats: Researchers say the link of baseline CD8+ expansion to response remains uncertain, with one nonresponder. In scalp and blood during tofacitinib, many expanded lesional clones persisted. Clonality in lesional scalp, especially alopecia totalis/universalis, exceeded that of normal scalp.

Trimming stripped 0 bases from V and 2 bases from J, with 20 bases between. There are 17 residues in the CDR3. The germline gives CDR1 SQVTM, CDR2 ANQGSEA. Treatment here: oral pan-JAK inhibitor, 5-10 mg twice daily. Collection of lesional scalp punch biopsies and peripheral blood was performed in alopecia areata patients. The chain combines TRBV29-1 with TRBJ2-7, with D perhaps matching TRBD2 (7 bases). Material: CD4+ T cells sorted from blood, obtained at week 24, from a patient treated with tofacitinib. The TCR sequence derives from a human donor with alopecia areata. The CDR3 spells CSVEDRGARGRTYEQYF. The CDR3 nucleotides read TGCAGCGTTGAAGATCGGGGCGCGCGGGGGCGGACCTACGAGCAGTACTTC.